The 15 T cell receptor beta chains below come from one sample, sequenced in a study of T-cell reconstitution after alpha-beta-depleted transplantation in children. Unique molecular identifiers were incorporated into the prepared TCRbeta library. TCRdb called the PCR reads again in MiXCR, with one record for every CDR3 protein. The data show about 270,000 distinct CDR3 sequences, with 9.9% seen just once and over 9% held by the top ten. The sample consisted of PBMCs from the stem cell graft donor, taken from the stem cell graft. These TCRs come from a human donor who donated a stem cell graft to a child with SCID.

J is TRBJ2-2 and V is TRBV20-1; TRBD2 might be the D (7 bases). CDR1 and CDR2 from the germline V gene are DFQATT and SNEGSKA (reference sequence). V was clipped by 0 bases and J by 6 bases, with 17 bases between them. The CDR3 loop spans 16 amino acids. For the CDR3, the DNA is TGCAGTGCTAGAGATCTCGAGGGGGGGCCCGCCGGGGAGCTGTTTTTT. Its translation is CSARDLEGGPAGELFF.

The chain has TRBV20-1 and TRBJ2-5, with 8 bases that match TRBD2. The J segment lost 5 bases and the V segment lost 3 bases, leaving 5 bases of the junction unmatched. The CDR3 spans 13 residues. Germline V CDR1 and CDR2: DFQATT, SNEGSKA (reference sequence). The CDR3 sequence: CSASGLAGETQYF. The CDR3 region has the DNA TGCAGTGCTAGCGGACTAGCTGGTGAGACCCAGTACTTC.

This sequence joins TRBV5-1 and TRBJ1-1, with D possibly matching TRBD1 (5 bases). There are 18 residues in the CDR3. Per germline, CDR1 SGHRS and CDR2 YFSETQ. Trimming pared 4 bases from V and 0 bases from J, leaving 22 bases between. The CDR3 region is CASSPPGEEGNMNTEAFF. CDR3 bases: TGCGCCAGCAGCCCCCCCGGCGAGGAGGGGAATATGAACACTGAAGCTTTCTTT. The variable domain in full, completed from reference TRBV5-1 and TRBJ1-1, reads KAGVTQTPRYLIKTRGQQVTLSCSPISGHRSVSWYQQTPGQGLQFLFEYFSETQRNKGNFPGRFSGRQFSNSRSEMNVSTLELGDSALYLCASSPPGEEGNMNTEAFFGQGTRLTVV.

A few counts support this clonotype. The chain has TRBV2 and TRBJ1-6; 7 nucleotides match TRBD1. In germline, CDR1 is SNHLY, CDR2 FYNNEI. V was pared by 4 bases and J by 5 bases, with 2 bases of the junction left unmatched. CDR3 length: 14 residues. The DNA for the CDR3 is TGTGCCAGCAGTGCCGGGACAGATAATTCACCCCTCCACTTT. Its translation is CASSAGTDNSPLHF.

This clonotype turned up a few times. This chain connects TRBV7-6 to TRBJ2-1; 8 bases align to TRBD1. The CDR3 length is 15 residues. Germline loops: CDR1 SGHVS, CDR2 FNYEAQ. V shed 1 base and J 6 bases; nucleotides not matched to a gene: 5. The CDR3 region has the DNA TGTGCCAGCAGCTTAGTTCCCAGGGGGCCCAATGAGCAGTTCTTC. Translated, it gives CASSLVPRGPNEQFF. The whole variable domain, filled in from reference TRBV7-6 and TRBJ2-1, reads GAGVSQSPRYKVTKRGQDVALRCDPISGHVSLYWYRQALGQGPEFLTYFNYEAQQDKSGLPNDRFSAERPEGSISTLTIQRTEQRDSAMYRCASSLVPRGPNEQFFGPGTRLTVL.

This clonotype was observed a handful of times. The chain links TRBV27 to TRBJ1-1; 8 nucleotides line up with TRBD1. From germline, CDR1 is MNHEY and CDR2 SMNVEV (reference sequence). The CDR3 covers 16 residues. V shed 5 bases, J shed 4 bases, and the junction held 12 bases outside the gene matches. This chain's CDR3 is CASSQDADRVGTEAFF. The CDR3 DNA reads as TGTGCCAGCAGTCAGGATGCGGACAGGGTTGGCACTGAAGCTTTCTTT.

The CDR3 DNA is TGTGCCAGCAGCTTGAATAGGGGCCAAGTTCAAAATACGCAGTATTTT. It translates to CASSLNRGQVQNTQYF. V usage is TRBV5-6 and J usage is TRBJ2-3; TRBD1 might be the D (5 bases). Looked up from germline, CDR1 is SGHDT and CDR2 is YYEEEE. The length of the CDR3 is 16 residues. Deletions cut 1 base from V and 7 bases from J, with 19 bases between.

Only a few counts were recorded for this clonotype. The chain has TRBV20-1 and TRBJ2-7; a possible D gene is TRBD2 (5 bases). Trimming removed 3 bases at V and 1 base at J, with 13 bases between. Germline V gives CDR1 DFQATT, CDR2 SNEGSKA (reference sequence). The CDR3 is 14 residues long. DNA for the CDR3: TGCAGTGCTAGCCGGACGGGCGGGTCCTACGAGCAGTACTTC. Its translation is CSASRTGGSYEQYF.

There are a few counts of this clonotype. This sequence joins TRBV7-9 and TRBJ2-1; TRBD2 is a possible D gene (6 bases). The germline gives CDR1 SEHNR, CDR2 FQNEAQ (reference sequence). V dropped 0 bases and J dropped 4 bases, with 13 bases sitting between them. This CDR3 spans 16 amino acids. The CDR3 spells CASSLAGGAVYNEQFF. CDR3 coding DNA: TGTGCCAGCAGCTTAGCCGGCGGGGCGGTATACAATGAGCAGTTCTTC.

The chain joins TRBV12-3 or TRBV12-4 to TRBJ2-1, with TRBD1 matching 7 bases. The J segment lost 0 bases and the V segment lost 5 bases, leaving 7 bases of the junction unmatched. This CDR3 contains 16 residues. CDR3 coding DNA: TGTGCCAGCAGTCCTTCGGGACAGAGCTCCTACAATGAGCAGTTCTTC. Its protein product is CASSPSGQSSYNEQFF.

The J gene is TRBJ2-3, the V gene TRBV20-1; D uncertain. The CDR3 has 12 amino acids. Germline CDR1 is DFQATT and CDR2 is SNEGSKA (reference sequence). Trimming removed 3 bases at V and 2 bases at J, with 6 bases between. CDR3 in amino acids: CSARVTTDTQYF. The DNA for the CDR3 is TGCAGTGCTAGGGTTACCACAGATACGCAGTATTTT.

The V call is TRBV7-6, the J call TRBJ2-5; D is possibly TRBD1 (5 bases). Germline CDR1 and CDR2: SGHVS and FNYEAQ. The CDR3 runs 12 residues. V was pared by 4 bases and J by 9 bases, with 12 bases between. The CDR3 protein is CASSSQGLPQYF. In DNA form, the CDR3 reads TGTGCCAGCAGCTCCCAGGGTTTGCCCCAGTACTTC.

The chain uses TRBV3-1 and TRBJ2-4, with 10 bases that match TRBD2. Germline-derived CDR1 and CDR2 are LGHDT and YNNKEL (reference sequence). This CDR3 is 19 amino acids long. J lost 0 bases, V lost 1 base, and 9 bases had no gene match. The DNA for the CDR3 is TGTGCCAGCAGCCAAGGGGCGCTAGCGGGGGCCTTAGCCAAAAACATTCAGTACTTC. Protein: CASSQGALAGALAKNIQYF.

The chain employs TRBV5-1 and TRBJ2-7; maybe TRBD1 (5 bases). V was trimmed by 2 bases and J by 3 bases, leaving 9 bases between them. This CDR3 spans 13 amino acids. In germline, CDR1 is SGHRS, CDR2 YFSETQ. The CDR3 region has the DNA TGCGCCAGCAGCTTTGACAGCTTCTACGAGCAGTACTTC. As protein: CASSFDSFYEQYF.

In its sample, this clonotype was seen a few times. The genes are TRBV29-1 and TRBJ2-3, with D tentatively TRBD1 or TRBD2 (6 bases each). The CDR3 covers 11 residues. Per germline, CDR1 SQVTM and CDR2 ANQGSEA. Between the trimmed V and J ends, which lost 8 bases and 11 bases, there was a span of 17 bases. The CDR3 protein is CSLLVGGRQYF. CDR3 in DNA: TGCAGCCTTCTTGTGGGGGGCAGGCAGTATTTT.